The rows below give T cell receptor beta chains drawn from one sample of a study of glioma-infiltrating T cells after dendritic cell vaccination. Profiled with immunoSEQ multiplex PCR; TCRdb holds only in-frame clones, not every one. The repertoire has over 55,000 clones, around 83% of them found once; the top ten carry around 14%. Here the sequenced sample was blood, taken after dendritic cell vaccination. The receptor source for this set is a human donor with glioblastoma. Both conserved end residues are part of each CDR3. A D gene is named only where the DNA matches it firmly. Some rows have no size entry. The others give once, few or many, or a class for an expanded clone.

>-|TRBV7-9|once|TRBJ1-6
TGTGCCAGCAGCTTATCGGGACTGCCAAGCTCCTATAATTCACCCCTCCACTTT
CASSLSGLPSSYNSPLHF
>TRBD1|TRBV5-4|-|TRBJ1-2
TGTGCCAGCAGCGACAGGGGGCAACCTAACTATGGCTACACCTTC
CASSDRGQPNYGYTF
>-|TRBV5-6|-|TRBJ2-7
TGTGCCAGCAGCTACTCGATCCTTAGCTACGAGCAGTACTTC
CASSYSILSYEQYF
>TRBD2|TRBV10-3|-|TRBJ2-5
TGTGCCATCAGTTTCAGCGGGAGCTATCAAGAGACCCAGTACTTC
CAISFSGSYQETQYF
>-|TRBV28|-|TRBJ1-1
TGTGCCAGCAGTCCTTATGGGGGCAGGACTGAAGCTTTCTTT
CASSPYGGRTEAFF
>-|TRBV19|-|TRBJ2-1
TGTGCCAGTAGTATCTCCCGGAGGGGTTACAATGAGCAGTTCTTC
CASSISRRGYNEQFF
>TRBD2|TRBV5-1|-|TRBJ2-5
TGCGCCAGCAGCTCCGGGGGGGGAGAGACCCAGTACTTC
CASSSGGGETQYF
>-|TRBV7-9|few|TRBJ1-6
TGTGCCAGCAGCTTTGTGGCAGATTCACCCCTCCACTTT
CASSFVADSPLHF
>-|TRBV27|-|TRBJ2-5
TGTGCCAGCAGTCGGGGGAGTCTGGAGACCCAGTACTTC
CASSRGSLETQYF
>-|TRBV7-6|-|TRBJ2-5
TGTGCCAGCAGCTTCTATAACCCCGGAGAGACCCAGTACTTC
CASSFYNPGETQYF
>TRBD2|TRBV4-3|-|TRBJ2-3
TGCGCCAGCAGCCAAGAGCGGATAGCGGGGGGGCCAGATACGCAGTATTTT
CASSQERIAGGPDTQYF
>TRBD1|TRBV30|few|TRBJ2-7
TGTGCCTGGGGGGTCACCGGGACAGCAACCTACGAGCAGTACTTC
CAWGVTGTATYEQYF
>TRBD1|TRBV30|-|TRBJ1-4
TGTGCCTGGAGTGTACAGGGGGCAGGTGAAAAACTGTTTTTT
CAWSVQGAGEKLFF
>-|TRBV13|-|TRBJ1-1
TGTGCCAGCAGCCTCGAACGCGACAGAACTGAAGCTTTCTTT
CASSLERDRTEAFF
>TRBD2|TRBV30|-|TRBJ2-1
TGTGCCTGGAGTGTACCTGCCCCCTTAGCGGGGGGGCAGTACAATGAGCAGTTCTTC
CAWSVPAPLAGGQYNEQFF
>-|TRBV7-2|-|TRBJ2-2
TGTGCCAGCAATACTCTGGGGGCCGTCACCGGGGAGCTGTTTTTT
CASNTLGAVTGELFF
>TRBD1|TRBV15|few|TRBJ1-5
TGTGCCACCAGCGGCAGGAGACAGGGAACCCCCTATAGCAATCAGCCCCAGCATTTT
CATSGRRQGTPYSNQPQHF
>-|TRBV6-6|-|TRBJ1-5
TGTGCCAGCAGTCCGCTGGCTTTGCACAGCAATCAGCCCCAGCATTTT
CASSPLALHSNQPQHF
>-|TRBV5-5|-|TRBJ1-6
TGTGCCAGCAGCAGCACAAGAGGCTTAAATTCACCCCTCCACTTT
CASSSTRGLNSPLHF
>TRBD1|TRBV19|-|TRBJ1-6
TGTGCCAGTAGTATGGGGACAGCGGTTAATTCACCCCTCCACTTT
CASSMGTAVNSPLHF
>-|TRBV30|-|TRBJ1-1
TGTGCCTGGACCTCCTGGGCGACACAACGGGGAACGGCTTTCTTT
CAWTSWATQRGTAFF
>-|TRBV9|-|TRBJ1-1
TGTGCCACCGAGGCGAGCACTGAAGCTTTCTTT
CATEASTEAFF
>TRBD1|TRBV7-8|-|TRBJ1-5
TGTGCCAGCAGCTTAGATTTCCCGGGATGGACAGGGCAGAGCAATCAGCCCCAGCATTTT
CASSLDFPGWTGQSNQPQHF
>TRBD1|TRBV4-2|-|TRBJ1-1
TGTGCCAGCAGCCCTGGGACAGGGGGTAGTAGGGACACTGAAGCTTTCTTT
CASSPGTGGSRDTEAFF
>-|TRBV6-6|-|TRBJ1-1
TGTGCCAGCAGTACCGAGGGAGGTGAAGCTTTCTTT
CASSTEGGEAFF
>-|TRBV7-8|-|TRBJ2-1
TGTGCCAGCAGCACCCGGACGGGGAATGAGCAGTTCTTC
CASSTRTGNEQFF
>-|TRBV5-1|-|TRBJ2-3
TGCGCCAGCAGCGTCAGGGGTAGGGGCACAGATACGCAGTATTTT
CASSVRGRGTDTQYF
>TRBD1|TRBV5-1|-|TRBJ1-1
TGCGCCAGCAGCTTGCTTAATCCGGACAGGGTGCCTGACACTGAAGCTTTCTTT
CASSLLNPDRVPDTEAFF
>TRBD1|TRBV5-4|-|TRBJ1-1
TGTGCCAGCAGCAGGGGACAGGGGAACACTGAAGCTTTCTTT
CASSRGQGNTEAFF
>TRBD1|TRBV10-3|-|TRBJ1-1
TGTGCCAGTACAGGGGTCCCCGTCACTGAAGCTTTCTTT
CASTGVPVTEAFF
>-|TRBV4-3|once|TRBJ1-1
TGCGCCAGCAGCAAGGGCAGGGGACGCACTGAAGCTTTCTTT
CASSKGRGRTEAFF
>TRBD1|TRBV30|-|TRBJ2-5
TGTGCCTGGAGTCCGGGGACAGCGAGAACCCAGTACTTC
CAWSPGTARTQYF
>-|TRBV5-1|-|TRBJ1-5
TGCGCCAGCAGCCCTGGAGGATCGGAGAACAAAGGATTGAATCAGCCCCAGCATTTT
CASSPGGSENKGLNQPQHF
>TRBD2|TRBV28|-|TRBJ2-3
TGTGCCAGCAGTTTAAGCGGGGGTCAAGACTTATATTTT
CASSLSGGQDLYF
>-|TRBV10-3|-|TRBJ2-3
TGTGCCATCAGTGACCCTACGGGGTCCCGCACAGATACGCAGTATTTT
CAISDPTGSRTDTQYF
>-|TRBV6-1|-|TRBJ1-1
TGTGCCAGCAGTTTCTTGACAGGGAACACTGAAGCTTTCTTT
CASSFLTGNTEAFF
>TRBD1|TRBV30|once|TRBJ1-1
TGTGCCTGGGAGGGACAGCTGAACACTGAAGCTTTCTTT
CAWEGQLNTEAFF
>-|TRBV5-4|-|TRBJ1-2
TGTGCCAGCAGCTTGGAGAGGGATCTGGGGGGCTACACCTTC
CASSLERDLGGYTF
>-|TRBV29-1|-|TRBJ1-3
TGCAGCGCACAGACAGGCCCGGGAAACACCATATATTTT
CSAQTGPGNTIYF
>-|TRBV7-2|-|TRBJ2-5
TGTGCCAGCAGCTTGCCTAGTCAAGAGACCCAGTACTTC
CASSLPSQETQYF
>TRBD1|TRBV29-1|-|TRBJ2-2
TGCAGCGTGCCTCGAGGGGGCACCACCGGGGAGCTGTTTTTT
CSVPRGGTTGELFF
>-|TRBV5-1|-|TRBJ2-2
TGCGCCAGCTCGTTGACAGTAAACACCGGGGAGCTGTTTTTT
CASSLTVNTGELFF
>TRBD2|TRBV11-3|-|TRBJ2-1
TGTGCCAGCAGCTTAGGTCCCGGGACTAGCGGGGGGGCAGTTGAGCAGTTCTTC
CASSLGPGTSGGAVEQFF
>-|TRBV25-1|-|TRBJ2-1
TGTGCCAGCAGTGATGTCTCCAGAGGGAACAATGAGCAGTTCTTC
CASSDVSRGNNEQFF
>-|TRBV30|-|TRBJ1-1
TGTGCCTGGAGTCCCTCGTGGGGAGGGCACGGAGCTTTCTTT
CAWSPSWGGHGAFF
>-|TRBV19|-|TRBJ1-4
TGTGCCAGTAGTGGAGACAGGACAACTAATGAAAAACTGTTTTTT
CASSGDRTTNEKLFF